A selection of T cell receptor beta chains follows, all from one sample in a study of blood T cells in healthy people across ages. Each CDR3 protein is one row after TCRdb ran MiXCR on the 5' RACE reads. Counted here are hundreds of thousands of distinct CDR3 sequences, roughly 50% occurring once; the ten biggest clones make up about 20%. The sequenced sample consisted of blood. All receptors derive from a young man in good health. Both conserved end residues are part of each CDR3. D genes are given only for firm matches. Some rows mark clone size as missing; the rest say once, few, many or name a class of expanded clone.

CDR3 protein | CDR3 DNA | D gene | J gene | clone size | V gene
CASSSRPAARSTDTQYF | TGTGCCAGTAGTTCGAGACCGGCCGCTAGAAGCACAGATACGCAGTATTTT | . | TRBJ2-3 | once | TRBV19
CASMLLFADTQYF | TGTGCCAGCATGCTCCTTTTCGCAGATACGCAGTATTTT | . | TRBJ2-3 | few | TRBV7-2
CASSPSRGILAGTQYF | TGTGCCAGCAGCCCAAGTAGGGGAATTCTAGCGGGGACCCAGTACTTC | TRBD2 | TRBJ2-5 | . | TRBV11-2
CSVEPGLAGDNEQFF | TGCAGCGTTGAGCCGGGACTAGCGGGAGATAATGAGCAGTTCTTC | TRBD2 | TRBJ2-1 | . | TRBV29-1
CASSLPSGNSPLHF | TGTGCCAGCAGCTTGCCTAGTGGGAATTCACCTCTCCACTTT | . | TRBJ1-6 | . | TRBV7-9
CASSRVTSEQFF | TGTGCCAGCAGCCGTGTAACCTCCGAGCAGTTCTTC | . | TRBJ2-1 | . | TRBV13
CASSLEGAGGPGETQYF | TGTGCCAGCAGTTTGGAGGGAGCGGGAGGGCCAGGGGAGACCCAGTACTTC | TRBD2 | TRBJ2-5 | . | TRBV12-3/TRBV12-4
CAISESAASTSYEQYF | TGTGCCATCAGTGAGTCCGCAGCGAGCACGTCCTACGAGCAGTACTTC | . | TRBJ2-7 | . | TRBV10-3
CASSWGLAGGGDEQFF | TGCGCCAGCAGCTGGGGCCTGGCAGGGGGGGGCGATGAGCAGTTCTTC | . | TRBJ2-1 | . | TRBV5-1
CASSKRGGGGGEKLFF | TGTGCCAGCAGCAAAAGGGGAGGGGGGGGAGGTGAAAAACTGTTTTTT | . | TRBJ1-4 | . | TRBV21-1
CASRGDVPSEKLFF | TGTGCCAGCAGGGGTGACGTGCCTTCTGAAAAACTGTTTTTT | . | TRBJ1-4 | few | TRBV12-3/TRBV12-4
CATSRDSGRDQPQHF | TGTGCCACCAGCAGAGATTCGGGACGGGATCAGCCCCAGCATTTT | . | TRBJ1-5 | . | TRBV15
CVTGGSSGYTF | TGCGTGACAGGGGGATCGTCTGGCTACACCTTC | TRBD1 | TRBJ1-2 | few | TRBV29-1
CASSQDRGPSGANVLTF | TGCGCCAGCAGCCAAGATAGGGGCCCTTCTGGGGCCAACGTCCTGACTTTC | . | TRBJ2-6 | . | TRBV4-3
CSVRGVYDSYNEQFF | TGCAGTGTAAGGGGCGTCTACGACTCCTACAATGAGCAGTTCTTC | . | TRBJ2-1 | once | TRBV20-1
CASSWTGVAGELFF | TGCGCCAGCAGCTGGACAGGGGTGGCGGGAGAGCTGTTTTTT | TRBD1 | TRBJ2-2 | once | TRBV5-1
CASSQLPGLAGYEQYF | TGCGCCAGCAGCCAGCTTCCGGGACTAGCGGGTTACGAGCAGTACTTC | TRBD2 | TRBJ2-7 | . | TRBV5-1
CSARNRGENTEAFF | TGCAGTGCTCGAAACCGGGGCGAGAACACTGAAGCTTTCTTT | . | TRBJ1-1 | . | TRBV20-1
CSAGPAGVYEQYF | TGCAGTGCGGGACCAGCGGGAGTCTACGAGCAGTACTTC | TRBD2 | TRBJ2-7 | . | TRBV20-1
CASSYSKSDTFYEQYF | TGTGCCAGCAGTTACTCCAAAAGCGACACCTTCTACGAGCAGTACTTC | . | TRBJ2-7 | . | TRBV6-2/TRBV6-3
CSVGHEYEQYF | TGCAGCGTCGGACACGAATACGAGCAGTACTTC | . | TRBJ2-7 | . | TRBV29-1
CASSLGEGIDFTDTQYF | TGTGCCAGCAGTTTAGGTGAAGGGATCGACTTCACAGATACGCAGTATTTT | . | TRBJ2-3 | . | TRBV12-3/TRBV12-4
CASTGTGGETRYF | TGTGCCAGTACCGGGACAGGCGGGGAGACCCGGTACTTC | TRBD1 | TRBJ2-5 | . | TRBV9
CSAAKQNEQFF | TGCAGTGCCGCGAAACAGAATGAGCAGTTCTTC | . | TRBJ2-1 | . | TRBV20-1
CASSSLDGGSNEQFF | TGTGCCAGCAGCTCCCTCGACGGGGGCAGCAATGAGCAGTTCTTC | . | TRBJ2-1 | . | TRBV11-1
CATKGLPSTDTQYF | TGTGCCACCAAGGGACTCCCTAGCACAGATACGCAGTATTTT | . | TRBJ2-3 | . | TRBV11-2
CASSLGTNEQYF | TGTGCCAGCAGCTTAGGGACGAACGAGCAGTACTTC | . | TRBJ2-7 | few | TRBV7-2
CASRLQGAAFF | TGTGCCAGCAGGCTACAGGGGGCAGCTTTCTTT | TRBD1 | TRBJ1-1 | . | TRBV3-1
CASSQGQGSETQYF | TGCGCCAGCAGCCAAGGACAGGGATCGGAGACCCAGTACTTC | TRBD1 | TRBJ2-5 | many | TRBV4-3
CSSGQGDGTQYF | TGCAGCTCAGGGCAGGGGGACGGGACCCAGTACTTC | TRBD1 | TRBJ2-5 | . | TRBV29-1
CASSQRFGEEELFF | TGCGCCAGCAGCCAAAGGTTTGGGGAGGAGGAGCTGTTTTTT | . | TRBJ2-2 | once | TRBV4-1
CASSAGQANQPQHF | TGTGCCAGCAGTGCGGGACAGGCAAATCAGCCCCAGCATTTT | TRBD1 | TRBJ1-5 | . | TRBV12-3/TRBV12-4